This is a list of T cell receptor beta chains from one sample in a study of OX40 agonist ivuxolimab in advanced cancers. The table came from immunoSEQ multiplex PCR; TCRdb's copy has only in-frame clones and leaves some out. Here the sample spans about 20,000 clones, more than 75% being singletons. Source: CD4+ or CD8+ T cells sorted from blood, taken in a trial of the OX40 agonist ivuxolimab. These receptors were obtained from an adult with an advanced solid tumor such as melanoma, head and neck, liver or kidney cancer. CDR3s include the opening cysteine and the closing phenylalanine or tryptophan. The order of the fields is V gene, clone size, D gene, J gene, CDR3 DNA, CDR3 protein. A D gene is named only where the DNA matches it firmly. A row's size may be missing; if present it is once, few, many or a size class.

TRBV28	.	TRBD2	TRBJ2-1	TGTGCCAGCAACGCCCTCGGGACTAGCATAGGTGAGCAGTTCTTC	CASNALGTSIGEQFF
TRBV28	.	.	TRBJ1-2	TGTGCCAGCAGTCCCCAGGACAGATCCGCGCGGGACTATGGCTACACCTTC	CASSPQDRSARDYGYTF
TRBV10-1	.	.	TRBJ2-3	TGCGCCAGCAGTGAGGTTGGGCCCTCCAAGCTCGGCACAGATACGCAGTATTTT	CASSEVGPSKLGTDTQYF
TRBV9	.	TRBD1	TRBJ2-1	TGTGCCAGCAGAGGACAGGTCCACAATGAGCAGTTCTTC	CASRGQVHNEQFF
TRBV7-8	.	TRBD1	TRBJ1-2	TGTGCCAGCAGCTTCCACCACAGGGGAGGGGATGGCTACACCTTC	CASSFHHRGGDGYTF
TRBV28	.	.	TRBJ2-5	TGTGCCAGCAGACTTGGGACTCGGCTCCAAGAGACCCAGTACTTC	CASRLGTRLQETQYF
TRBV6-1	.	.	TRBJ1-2	TGTGCCAGCAGTGAAATCGGGGGGGGCGTTGGCTACACCTTC	CASSEIGGGVGYTF
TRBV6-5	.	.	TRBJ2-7	TGTGCCAGCAGTTATGGGGGTCCGTCGGGGGCAGTCGAGCAGTACTTC	CASSYGGPSGAVEQYF
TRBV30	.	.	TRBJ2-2	TGTGCCTGCCGGATGGGGCAGGGCTACACCGGGGAGCTGTTTTTT	CACRMGQGYTGELFF
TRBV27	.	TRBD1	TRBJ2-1	TGTGCCAGCAGTACCTACAGGGGGCAGGAGTTCTTC	CASSTYRGQEFF
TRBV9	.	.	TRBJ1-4	TGTGCCAGCAGCGTAGTTGGGACATCGAGTGAAAAACTGTTTTTT	CASSVVGTSSEKLFF
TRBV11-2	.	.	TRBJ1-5	TGTGCCAGCAGTATGGGGCGAGGGGGCAATCAGCCCCAGCATTTT	CASSMGRGGNQPQHF
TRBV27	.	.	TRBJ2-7	TGTGCCAGCAGTTCCGACCCGACATACGAGCAGTACTTC	CASSSDPTYEQYF
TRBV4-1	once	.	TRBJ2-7	TGCGCCAGCAGGGCGGGGCCGGGGTACGAGCAGTACTTC	CASRAGPGYEQYF
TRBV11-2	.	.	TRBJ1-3	TGTGCCAGCAGCTTAGACGGTGCGTTCTCTGGAAACACCATATATTTT	CASSLDGAFSGNTIYF
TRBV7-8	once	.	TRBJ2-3	TGTGCCAGCAGCTTATTGAGCACAGATACGCAGTATTTT	CASSLLSTDTQYF
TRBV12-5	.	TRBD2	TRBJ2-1	TGTGCTAGTGGTTTGGTAATTAGCGGGGGACCTTTGGGCAATGAGCAGTTCTTC	CASGLVISGGPLGNEQFF
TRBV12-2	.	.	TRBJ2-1	TGTGCAAGTCGACCGGGACTAGCGGGAGGCTACAATGAGCAGTTCTTC	CASRPGLAGGYNEQFF
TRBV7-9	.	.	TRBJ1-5	TGTGCCAGCAGCTCAGAAACCGGGCTTATCGGGGGCAATCAGCCCCAGCATTTT	CASSSETGLIGGNQPQHF
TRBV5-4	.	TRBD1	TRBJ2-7	TGTGCCAGCAGCTTGCGGGACAGTCTCGAGCAGTACTTC	CASSLRDSLEQYF
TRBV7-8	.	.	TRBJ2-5	TGTGCCAGCAGTTTTACAGGACAGCCTGGAGAGACCCAGTACTTC	CASSFTGQPGETQYF
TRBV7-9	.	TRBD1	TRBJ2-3	TGTGCCAGCAGCCAAACAGGGACAGTGGACGCAGATACGCAGTATTTT	CASSQTGTVDADTQYF
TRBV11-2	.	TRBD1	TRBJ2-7	TGTGCCAGCAGCTCATCCGGACAGGGGGTCCACGAGCAGTACTTC	CASSSSGQGVHEQYF
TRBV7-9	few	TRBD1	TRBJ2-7	TGTGCCAGTCTTCAACCGGGACAGGGCGCATACGAGCAGTACTTC	CASLQPGQGAYEQYF
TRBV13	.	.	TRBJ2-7	TGTGCCAGCAGCCCAACCCCGGGGCCCTCCTACGAGCAGTACTTC	CASSPTPGPSYEQYF
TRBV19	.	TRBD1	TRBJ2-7	TGTGCCAGTAGTATGCCCGGGACAGTTCCCCCCTACGAGCAGTACTTC	CASSMPGTVPPYEQYF
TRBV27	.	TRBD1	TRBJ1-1	TGTGCCAGCGGGGACAGGGCGAACACTGAAGCTTTCTTT	CASGDRANTEAFF
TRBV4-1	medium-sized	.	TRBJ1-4	TGCGCCAGCAGCCAAGAGGGGTCAACTAATGAAAAACTGTTTTTT	CASSQEGSTNEKLFF
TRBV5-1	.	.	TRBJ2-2	TGCGCCAGCAGCCCTCAGCAGGGGAACACCGGGGAGCTGTTTTTT	CASSPQQGNTGELFF
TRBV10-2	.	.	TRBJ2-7	TGCGCCAGCAGTGAGTCGACCTTTTACGAGCAGTACTTC	CASSESTFYEQYF
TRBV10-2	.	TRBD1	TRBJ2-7	TGCGCCAGCAGTGACCGGGACAGGGGGCTCGAGCAGTACTTC	CASSDRDRGLEQYF